This T cell receptor beta chain was sequenced during a study of sequential checkpoint blockade in melanoma. Study summary: Both treatment sequences were followed by maintenance nivolumab.

CDR3 size: 14 residues. Germline values: CDR1 MNHGY, CDR2 SAAAGT. The V end was cut by 10 bases, the J end by 7 bases, with 20 bases between. The method was immunoSEQ multiplex PCR; TCRdb's version includes in-frame clones alone and lacks a portion of them. The table includes some 9,600 clones, around 24% detected once. This clone was observed many times. Treatment specified: randomized to nivolumab then ipilimumab (arm A) or the reverse (arm B). This sequence joins TRBV6-8 and TRBJ2-1; D perhaps matches TRBD2 (5 bases). This specimen was tumor tissue (inferred from file names), taken from a patient given nivolumab and ipilimumab in sequence. The TCR sequence derives from a human donor with melanoma. CDR3 sequence: CATTDTSSTNEQFF. The CDR3 nucleotides are TGTGCCACCACAGATACTAGTAGTACGAATGAGCAGTTCTTC.